A selection of T cell receptor beta chains follows, all from one sample in a study of cytomegalovirus exposure and HLA in healthy donors. Generated by immunoSEQ multiplex PCR, the TCRdb table keeps only in-frame clones and is missing some. The sample records about 90,000 clones, roughly 84% being singletons. The sample taken for sequencing was PBMCs. These receptors originate from a man aged 18 to 35 in good health and CMV-seronegative. Both conserved end residues are part of each CDR3. Fields, in order: clone size, V gene, D gene, J gene, CDR3 DNA, CDR3 protein. The D gene is left open where the match is weak. For some rows the clone size is stated as once, few or many, or as a class when expanded; others skip it.

NA	TRBV6-5	NA	TRBJ2-7	TGTGCCAGCAGTCTAGGAGGGGAGCAGTACTTC	CASSLGGEQYF
NA	TRBV27	TRBD1	TRBJ1-2	TGTGCCAGCAGTTCCCGGACAGGACTCTATGGCTACACCTTC	CASSSRTGLYGYTF
few	TRBV18	TRBD2	TRBJ2-3	TGTGCCAGCTCCCCCCCGAGCGGGAGGGCCCGGGATACGCAGTATTTT	CASSPPSGRARDTQYF
NA	TRBV5-1	NA	TRBJ1-2	TGCGCCAGCAGCTTAGCGGGGGCTTTCTACACCTTC	CASSLAGAFYTF
NA	TRBV25-1	TRBD1	TRBJ1-1	TGTGCCAGCAGTATCTGGACAGGGGTTGAAGCTTTCTTT	CASSIWTGVEAFF
NA	TRBV5-4	TRBD2	TRBJ2-1	TGTGCCAGCAGCTGGGCACTAGCGGGAGGGGTCGATGAGCAGTTCTTC	CASSWALAGGVDEQFF
NA	TRBV9	TRBD1	TRBJ2-2	TGTGCCAGCAGCGGGACAGGGTGGGGCACCGGGGAGCTGTTTTTT	CASSGTGWGTGELFF
NA	TRBV9	TRBD2	TRBJ2-5	TGTGCCAGCAGCTCCCGGACTAGCGCTCAGGAGACCCAGTACTTC	CASSSRTSAQETQYF
NA	TRBV5-4	NA	TRBJ2-5	TGTGCCAGCAGCTTGGGGCTAGATGGGACCCAGTACTTC	CASSLGLDGTQYF
NA	TRBV28	NA	TRBJ1-2	TGTGCCGGTCATCAGCCCGGGTCTAGTGGCTACACCTTC	CAGHQPGSSGYTF
NA	TRBV6-5	TRBD1	TRBJ2-4	TGTGCCAGCAGTTACACGGCCAGGGGGAGACAAAACATTCAGTACTTC	CASSYTARGRQNIQYF